This TCR beta chain was captured in a study of a mutant IDH1 vaccine in newly diagnosed glioma. Study context: Former treatment meant radiotherapy, temozolomide, or both; the majority had gotten both.

TCRdb keeps only in-frame clones here, not all; method: immunoSEQ multiplex PCR. There are 30,000 to 40,000 clones in the sample; roughly 79% occur only once, and 9.5% to 13% lies in the top ten. For this clone: No antigen is known for it.

The time point was: week 5, during vaccination. One vaccine dose held 300 ug of mutant IDH1 20-mer peptide and came with topical imiquimod. Findings and limits, study-wide: Induction of immune responses by the vaccine occurred in about 92% of patients.

Germline V CDR1 and CDR2: MNHNS, SASEGT. This CDR3 is built from 15 residues. V was cut by 1 base and J by 4 bases, with 12 bases left in between. The chain carries TRBV6-1 and TRBJ2-3; D ambiguous. The sequenced sample was PBMCs, obtained from a glioma patient whose treatment included an IDH1 peptide vaccine. The TCR comes from a man aged 45 to 65 with glioma. In DNA, the CDR3 is TGTGCCAGCAGTGAAGGCGGAATGGGTCCAGATACGCAGTATTTT. Protein product: CASSEGGMGPDTQYF.